This T cell receptor beta chain derives from a study of cytomegalovirus exposure and HLA in healthy donors. Notes on the study in general: Most likely, a cluster of highly shared sequence variants arose as a sequencing artifact.

The CDR3 sequence is 14 residues long. Germline V CDR1 and CDR2: LNHDA, SQIVND (reference sequence). V lost 4 bases, J lost 5 bases, and 4 bases stayed unmatched. Primers for the PCR totalled 60 Vbeta and 13 Jbeta. The data were produced by immunoSEQ multiplex PCR, yet TCRdb's version contains in-frame clones alone and is incomplete. Altogether approximately 110,000 clones are present, 79% being singletons, with the ten largest covering around 3.1%. In regard to this clone: The antigen is not known.

Material: PBMCs. This sequence joins TRBV19 and TRBJ2-1, with TRBD1 matching 8 bases. The receptor's source is a woman in her thirties or forties in good health and CMV-seronegative. CDR3 region: CASSTLDRDNEQFF. The CDR3 DNA sequence: TGTGCCAGTAGTACCCTGGACAGGGACAATGAGCAGTTCTTC.